This TCR beta chain was observed in a study of blood T cell repertoires in COVID-19. The wider study: T cells, B-cell-depleted T cells, or PBMCs provided the cDNA or gDNA that served as material.

Generated by immunoSEQ multiplex PCR, the TCRdb table keeps only in-frame clones and is missing some. Of a few hundred thousand clones in the sample, over 75% were seen once. This CDR3 is built from 15 residues. After removal of 8 bases from V and 2 bases from J, the junction contained 2 bases not matched to a gene. Germline CDR1 and CDR2: MNHEY and SVGAGI. The chain has TRBV6-5 and TRBJ2-6, with 11 bases matching TRBD2. Sequencing input: PBMCs or T cells enriched from blood (not recorded which). The receptor's source is a woman between 40 and 55 years old who had recovered from COVID-19. The CDR3 DNA reads TGTGCCAGCCTAGCGGGGGGTACTGGGGCCAACGTCCTGACTTTC. The encoded protein is CASLAGGTGANVLTF.